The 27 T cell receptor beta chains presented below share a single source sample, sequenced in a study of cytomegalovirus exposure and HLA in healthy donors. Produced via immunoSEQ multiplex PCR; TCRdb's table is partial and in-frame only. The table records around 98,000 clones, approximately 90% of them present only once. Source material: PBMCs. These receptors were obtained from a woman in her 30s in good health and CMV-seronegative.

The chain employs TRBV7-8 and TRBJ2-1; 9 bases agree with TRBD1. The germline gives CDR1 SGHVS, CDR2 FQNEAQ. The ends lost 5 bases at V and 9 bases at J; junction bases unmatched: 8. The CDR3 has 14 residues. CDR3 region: CASSRRTGDVEQFF. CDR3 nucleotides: TGTGCCAGCAGCCGCCGGACAGGGGACGTTGAGCAGTTCTTC.

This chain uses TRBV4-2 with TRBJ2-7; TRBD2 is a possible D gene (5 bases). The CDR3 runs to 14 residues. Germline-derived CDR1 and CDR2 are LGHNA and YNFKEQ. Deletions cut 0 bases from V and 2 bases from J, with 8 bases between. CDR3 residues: CASSQDLRAYEQYF. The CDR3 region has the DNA TGTGCCAGCAGCCAAGACCTGAGGGCCTACGAGCAGTACTTC.

The CDR3 protein is CASSSTSGGISYEQYF. CDR3 sequence (DNA): TGTGCCAGCAGCTCCACTAGCGGGGGAATCTCCTACGAGCAGTACTTC. The chain employs TRBV7-3 and TRBJ2-7, with 11 nucleotides matching TRBD2. The V gene's germline CDR1 is SGHTA and CDR2 FQGTGA. V lost 4 bases to trimming and J lost 0 bases; unmatched junction nucleotides: 5. The CDR3 totals 16 residues.

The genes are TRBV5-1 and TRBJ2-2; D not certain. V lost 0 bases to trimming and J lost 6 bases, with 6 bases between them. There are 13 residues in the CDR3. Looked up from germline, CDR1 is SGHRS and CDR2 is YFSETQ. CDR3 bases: TGCGCCAGCAGCTTGGGTGAGGCCGGGGAGCTGTTTTTT. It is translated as CASSLGEAGELFF.

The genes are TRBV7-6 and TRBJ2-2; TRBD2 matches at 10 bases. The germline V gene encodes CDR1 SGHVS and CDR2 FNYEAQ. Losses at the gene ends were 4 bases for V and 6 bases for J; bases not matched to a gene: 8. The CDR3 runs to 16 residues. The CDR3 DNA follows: TGTGCCAGCAGCTCATTAGCGGGGGGCGCGGCCGGGGAGCTGTTTTTT. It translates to CASSSLAGGAAGELFF.

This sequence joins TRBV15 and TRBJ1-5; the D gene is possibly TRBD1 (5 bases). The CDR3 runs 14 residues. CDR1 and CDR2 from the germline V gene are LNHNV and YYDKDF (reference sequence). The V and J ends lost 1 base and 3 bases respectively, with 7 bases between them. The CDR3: CATSRGQFNQPQHF. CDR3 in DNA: TGTGCCACCAGCAGAGGACAGTTCAATCAGCCCCAGCATTTT.

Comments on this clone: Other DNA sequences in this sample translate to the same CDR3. Here the CDR3 DNA reads TGTGCCAGCAGAACGGGACAGAACACCGGGGAGCTGTTTTTT. Translated, it gives CASRTGQNTGELFF. The chain couples TRBV6-5 to TRBJ2-2, with D maybe TRBD1 (6 bases). Germline V gene sequence: CDR1 MNHEY, CDR2 SVGAGI. The germline V and J ends were trimmed by 6 bases and 1 base, with 9 bases remaining between them. The CDR3 is 14 amino acids.

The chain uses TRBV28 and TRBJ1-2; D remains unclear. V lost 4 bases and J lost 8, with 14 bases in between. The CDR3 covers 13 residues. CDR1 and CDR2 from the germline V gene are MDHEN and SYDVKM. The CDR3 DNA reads TGTGCCAGCAGTTCCGACGCCTCGGGAGGCTACACCTTC. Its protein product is CASSSDASGGYTF.

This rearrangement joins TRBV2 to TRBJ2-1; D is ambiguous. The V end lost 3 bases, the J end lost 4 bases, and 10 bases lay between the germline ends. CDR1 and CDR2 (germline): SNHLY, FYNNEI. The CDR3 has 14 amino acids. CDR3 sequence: CASSEIAEYNEQFF. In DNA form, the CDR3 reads TGTGCCAGCAGTGAGATAGCAGAATACAATGAGCAGTTCTTC. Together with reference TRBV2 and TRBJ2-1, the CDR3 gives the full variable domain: EPEVTQTPSHQVTQMGQEVILRCVPISNHLYFYWYRQILGQKVEFLVSFYNNEISEKSEIFDDQFSVERPDGSNFTLKIRSTKLEDSAMYFCASSEIAEYNEQFFGPGTRLTVL.

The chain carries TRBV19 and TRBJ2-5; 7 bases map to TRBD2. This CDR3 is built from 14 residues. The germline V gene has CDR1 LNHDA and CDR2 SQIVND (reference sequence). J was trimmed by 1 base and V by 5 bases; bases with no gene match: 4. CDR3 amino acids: CASSGGLVQETQYF. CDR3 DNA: TGTGCCAGTAGTGGCGGACTAGTCCAAGAGACCCAGTACTTC.

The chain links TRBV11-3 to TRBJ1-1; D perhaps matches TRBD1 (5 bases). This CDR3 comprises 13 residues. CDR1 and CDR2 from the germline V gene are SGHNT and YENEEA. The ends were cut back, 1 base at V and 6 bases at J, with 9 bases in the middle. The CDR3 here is CASSLVRGAEAFF. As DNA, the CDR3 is TGTGCCAGCAGCTTAGTAAGGGGCGCTGAAGCTTTCTTT.

This CDR3 reads CASGRGHYGYTF. The DNA of the CDR3 is TGTGCCAGCGGGCGGGGGCACTATGGCTACACCTTC. This chain links TRBV6-5 with TRBJ1-2; D is perhaps TRBD1 (6 bases). The ends were cut back, 8 bases at V and 3 bases at J, with 10 bases in the middle. The CDR3 spans 12 residues. CDR1 is MNHEY and CDR2 is SVGAGI in the germline V gene.

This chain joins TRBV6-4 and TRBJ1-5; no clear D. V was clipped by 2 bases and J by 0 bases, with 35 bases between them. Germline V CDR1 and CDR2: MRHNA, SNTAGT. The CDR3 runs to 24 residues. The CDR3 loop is CASSDTPGGQAGRAVTYSNQPQHF. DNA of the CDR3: TGTGCCAGCAGTGACACACCGGGAGGGCAGGCCGGGAGGGCCGTAACCTATAGCAATCAGCCCCAGCATTTT.

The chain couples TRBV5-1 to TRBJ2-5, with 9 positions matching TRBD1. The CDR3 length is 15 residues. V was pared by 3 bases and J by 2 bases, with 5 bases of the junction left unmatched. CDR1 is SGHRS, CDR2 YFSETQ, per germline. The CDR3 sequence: CASSWTGAKQETQYF. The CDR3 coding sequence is TGCGCCAGCAGCTGGACAGGGGCGAAACAAGAGACCCAGTACTTC.

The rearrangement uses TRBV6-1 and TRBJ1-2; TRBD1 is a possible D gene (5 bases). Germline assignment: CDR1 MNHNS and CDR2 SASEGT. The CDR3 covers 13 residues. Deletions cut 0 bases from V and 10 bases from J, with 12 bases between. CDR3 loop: CASSEAPGRAYTF. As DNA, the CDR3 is TGTGCCAGCAGTGAAGCCCCCGGCAGGGCCTACACCTTC.

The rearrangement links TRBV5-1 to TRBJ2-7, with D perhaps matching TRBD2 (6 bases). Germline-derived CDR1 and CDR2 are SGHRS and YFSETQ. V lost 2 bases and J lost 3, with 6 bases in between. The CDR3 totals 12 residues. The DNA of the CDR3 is TGCGCCAGCAGCTTCGGGAGCTACGAGCAGTACTTC. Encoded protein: CASSFGSYEQYF.

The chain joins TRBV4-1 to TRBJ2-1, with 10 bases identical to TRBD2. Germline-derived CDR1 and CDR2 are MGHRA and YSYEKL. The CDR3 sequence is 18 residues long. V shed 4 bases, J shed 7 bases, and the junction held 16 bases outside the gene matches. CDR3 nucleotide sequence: TGCGCCAGCAGCCTTAGCGGGGGGCTACCCCTCCGCATGAATGAGCAGTTCTTC. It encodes CASSLSGGLPLRMNEQFF.

The CDR3 DNA follows: TGTGCCTCGTTGGAGGGGAACACCGGGGAGCTGTTTTTT. Amino acid sequence: CASLEGNTGELFF. V and J are TRBV6-6 and TRBJ2-2; D possibly corresponds to TRBD2 (6 bases). The germline gives CDR1 MNHNY, CDR2 SVGAGI (reference sequence). The germline V and J ends were trimmed by 11 bases and 1 base, with 11 bases remaining between them. The CDR3 runs to 13 residues.

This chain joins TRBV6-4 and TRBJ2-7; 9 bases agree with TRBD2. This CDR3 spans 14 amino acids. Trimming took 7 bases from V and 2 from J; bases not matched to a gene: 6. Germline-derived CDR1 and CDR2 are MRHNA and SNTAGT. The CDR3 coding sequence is TGTGCCAGCACCATAGCGGGAGAGCCCTACGAGCAGTACTTC. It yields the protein CASTIAGEPYEQYF.

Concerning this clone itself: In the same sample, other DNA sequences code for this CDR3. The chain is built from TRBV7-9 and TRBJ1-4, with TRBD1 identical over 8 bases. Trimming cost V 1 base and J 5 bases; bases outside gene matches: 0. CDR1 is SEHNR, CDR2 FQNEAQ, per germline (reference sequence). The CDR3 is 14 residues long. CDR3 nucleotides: TGTGCCAGCAGCTTAGGACAGGGGAATGAAAAACTGTTTTTT. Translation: CASSLGQGNEKLFF.

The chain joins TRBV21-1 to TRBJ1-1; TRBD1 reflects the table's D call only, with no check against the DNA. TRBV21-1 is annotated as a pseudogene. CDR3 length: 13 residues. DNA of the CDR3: TGTGCCAGCAGCAGAGACAGACACACTGAAGCTTTCTTT. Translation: CASSRDRHTEAFF.

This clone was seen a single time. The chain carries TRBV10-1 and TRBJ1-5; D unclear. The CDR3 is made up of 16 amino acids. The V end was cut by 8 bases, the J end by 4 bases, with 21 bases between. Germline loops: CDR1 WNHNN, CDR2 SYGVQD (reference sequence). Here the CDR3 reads CASLPTGTCRNQPQHF. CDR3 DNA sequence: TGCGCCAGCCTCCCCACGGGAACTTGCCGAAATCAGCCCCAGCATTTT.

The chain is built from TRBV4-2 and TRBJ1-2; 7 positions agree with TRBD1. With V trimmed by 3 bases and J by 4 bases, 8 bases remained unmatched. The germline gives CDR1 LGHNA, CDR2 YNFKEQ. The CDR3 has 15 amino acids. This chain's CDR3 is CASSQLQGNFYGYTF. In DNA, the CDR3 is TGTGCCAGCAGCCAGTTACAGGGGAATTTCTATGGCTACACCTTC.

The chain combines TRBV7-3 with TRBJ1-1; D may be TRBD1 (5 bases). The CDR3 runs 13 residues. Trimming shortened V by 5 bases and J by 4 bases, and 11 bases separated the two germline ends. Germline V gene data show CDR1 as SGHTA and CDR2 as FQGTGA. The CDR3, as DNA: TGTGCCAGCAGCCCCTCCGGGGGCACTGAAGCTTTCTTT. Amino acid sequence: CASSPSGGTEAFF.

The CDR3 spells CASRPTGGGYGYTF. CDR3 nucleotides: TGTGCCAGCAGGCCTACAGGTGGTGGATATGGCTACACCTTC. The chain links TRBV9 to TRBJ1-2, with D maybe TRBD1 (5 bases). The ends were cut back, 5 bases at V and 5 bases at J, with 16 bases in the middle. There are 14 residues in the CDR3. Looked up from germline, CDR1 is SGDLS and CDR2 is YYNGEE.

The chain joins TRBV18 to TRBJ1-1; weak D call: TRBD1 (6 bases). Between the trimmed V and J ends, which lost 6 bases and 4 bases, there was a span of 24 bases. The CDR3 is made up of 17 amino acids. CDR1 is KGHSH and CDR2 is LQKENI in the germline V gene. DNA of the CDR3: TGTGCCAGCTCCGGAAGCCGCGCGGGGGCCGGAGCCACTGAAGCTTTCTTT. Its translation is CASSGSRAGAGATEAFF.

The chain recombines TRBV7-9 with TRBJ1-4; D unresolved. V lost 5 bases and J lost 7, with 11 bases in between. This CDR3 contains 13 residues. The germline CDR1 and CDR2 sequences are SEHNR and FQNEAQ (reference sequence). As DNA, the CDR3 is TGTGCCAGCAGCCCTACGGGGAGTGAAAAACTGTTTTTT. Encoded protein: CASSPTGSEKLFF. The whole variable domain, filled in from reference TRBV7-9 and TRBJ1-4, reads DTGVSQNPRHKITKRGQNVTFRCDPISEHNRLYWYRQTLGQGPEFLTYFQNEAQLEKSRLLSDRFSAERPKGSFSTLEIQRTEQGDSAMYLCASSPTGSEKLFFGSGTQLSVL.